The sequence of this T cell receptor (beta chain) was determined in a study of chemoradiotherapy in HPV16-positive cancers. Whole-study findings and limits: HPV-specific T cells were functionally defined from only a couple of HPV16-positive patients.

This CDR3 region has 16 residues. Germline V gene data show CDR1 as MDHEN and CDR2 as SYDVKM. Trimming pared 5 bases from V and 5 bases from J, leaving 21 bases between. Measured with immunoSEQ multiplex PCR; TCRdb has only the in-frame clones, and not every one. The table records about 68,000 clones, 88% of them present only once. This clone was seen once. The target antigen is unknown. The sequence came from a human donor with HPV-associated anogenital cancer. Sequenced material: blood, taken from a patient who underwent chemoradiotherapy. This chain uses TRBV28 with TRBJ1-2; D may be TRBD1 (6 bases). The CDR3 is CASSPPGTLFAYGYTF. CDR3 in DNA: TGTGCCAGCAGTCCTCCGGGGACACTTTTTGCTTATGGCTACACCTTC.